This T cell receptor (beta chain) appears in the sequencing data of a study of CD8+CD57+ T cells in acquired aplastic anemia. Losses at the gene ends were 5 bases for V and 4 bases for J; bases not matched to a gene: 3. The CDR3 loop spans 14 amino acids. Germline V gene lookup returns CDR1 DFQATT and CDR2 SNEGSKA (reference sequence). According to the study, genomic DNA was the template for TCR beta VDJ and CDR3 profiling. TCRdb called the reads again in MiXCR, with one record for every CDR3 protein. The table records under 500,000 distinct CDR3 sequences, 25% to 40% of them present only once. Patients sequenced had flow cytometry evidence of CD8+CD57+ cell expansion.

This clonotype was obtained from a human donor with aplastic anemia. The V call is TRBV20-1, the J call TRBJ2-1; 12 nucleotides agree with TRBD2. Source material: sorted CD4+, CD8+, or CD8+CD57+ T cells (not recorded which) from PBMCs. CDR3 protein: CSASGLAGYNEQFF. CDR3 in DNA: TGCAGTGCTTCAGGACTAGCGGGGTACAATGAGCAGTTCTTC.